These T cell receptor beta chains were read from a single sample in a study of blood T cells in healthy people across ages. Via MiXCR, TCRdb re-called the 5' RACE reads, giving one row per CDR3 protein. Here the sample spans about 720,000 distinct CDR3 sequences, 22% being singletons. Sequencing input: blood. The receptors were sampled from a man between 65 and 79 years old in good health. CDR3s leave out the opening cysteine and the closing phenylalanine or tryptophan.

TRBV11-2	TRBJ2-3	ASSQGSGVRITDTQY
TRBV20-1	TRBJ2-4	SLSGSQAKNIQY
TRBV20-1	TRBJ2-1	SASIGRLYNEQF
TRBV7-7	TRBJ2-5	ASSRGLAGPQETQY
TRBV21-1	TRBJ2-2	ASSNCGGNTGELF
TRBV6-5	TRBJ1-4	ASSYGRVNVKLF
TRBV15	TRBJ2-5	ATSRGNIQETQY
TRBV29-1	TRBJ2-1	SAGAGGYNEQF
TRBV29-1	TRBJ2-1	SGLAGFNEQF
TRBV12-3/TRBV12-4	TRBJ1-1	ASTITGGLNTEAF
TRBV4-3	TRBJ1-1	ASSQELNLRTEAF
TRBV18	TRBJ1-1	ASSPLGGLGTTEAF
TRBV5-1	TRBJ2-1	ASRPPATGGSEQF
TRBV4-2	TRBJ1-6	ASSQDKGTPLH
TRBV14	.	ASSQEGTARFYEQY
TRBV6-1	TRBJ2-3	ASSEEWTGGSDTQY
TRBV18	TRBJ2-1	ASSPGTAAVDEQF
TRBV7-8	.	ASSLSQGLMSNEQF
TRBV21-1	TRBJ2-7	ASSTQRPSRQGTNEQY
TRBV4-3	TRBJ2-3	ASRFGTWGTDTQY
TRBV6-5	.	ASRLGTSPTYEQY
TRBV5-1	TRBJ1-1	ASSLLAGLMNTEAF
TRBV5-1	TRBJ2-3	ASSLSRGSSTDTQY
TRBV7-8	TRBJ2-7	ASSLDTYEQY
TRBV7-2	TRBJ2-1	ASSLASGPYNEQF
TRBV24-1	.	ATSDYSAQVNGQF
TRBV19	TRBJ1-6	ASSHDRAYSPLH
TRBV11-2	TRBJ2-5	ASSAETPGMETQY
TRBV20-1	TRBJ2-1	SARAGTSGRGEQF
TRBV29-1	TRBJ1-3	SVRGQGGNTIY
TRBV5-1	TRBJ2-7	ASSSGAGGRSYEQY